These T cell receptor beta chains were read from a single sample in a study of control samples from healthy donors and cancer patients. TCRdb's table, derived via immunoSEQ multiplex PCR, lists solely in-frame clones and lacks some. The sample shows over 200,000 clones, about 80% of them seen only once. The specimen sequenced was PBMCs. These receptors all stem from a woman aged 55-70 years with lung cancer. Each CDR3 is given with its conserved first and last residue. Each record gives: clone size, D gene, J gene, V gene, CDR3 DNA, CDR3 protein. The D gene is left open where the match is weak. The size of a clone is reported for some rows only, either as once, few or many, or as a class for expanded clones.

clone_size: NA; d_call: NA; j_call: TRBJ2-7; v_call: TRBV28; cdr3_nt: TGTGCCAGCAGTCCGGGTTCCTCCTACGAGCAGTACTTC; cdr3_aa: CASSPGSSYEQYF
clone_size: NA; d_call: NA; j_call: TRBJ1-2; v_call: TRBV5-5; cdr3_nt: TGTGCCAGCAGCTTGGGGGGAACCGGCTACACCTTC; cdr3_aa: CASSLGGTGYTF
clone_size: NA; d_call: TRBD1; j_call: TRBJ1-5; v_call: TRBV10-3; cdr3_nt: TGTGCCATCAGTGGAGCCGGGACAGGGGGAGGGCAGCCCCAGCATTTT; cdr3_aa: CAISGAGTGGGQPQHF
clone_size: NA; d_call: NA; j_call: TRBJ2-5; v_call: TRBV11-2; cdr3_nt: TGTGCCAGCAGCTCGTTACTAGGAGGCCCCGGGGAAGAGACCCAGTACTTC; cdr3_aa: CASSSLLGGPGEETQYF
clone_size: few; d_call: NA; j_call: TRBJ1-1; v_call: TRBV19; cdr3_nt: TGTGCCAGTAGTCCTTGGACAGTCACACGGGGGACTGAAGCTTTCTTT; cdr3_aa: CASSPWTVTRGTEAFF
clone_size: NA; d_call: TRBD2; j_call: TRBJ2-1; v_call: TRBV7-9; cdr3_nt: TGTGCCAGCAGCCCGTCCTGGGGAGCGGGAGTGTCGTCGGAGCAGTTCTTC; cdr3_aa: CASSPSWGAGVSSEQFF
clone_size: NA; d_call: TRBD1; j_call: TRBJ1-2; v_call: TRBV19; cdr3_nt: TGTGCCAGTAGGCAGGGACAGGACATCTCCTATGGCTACACCTTC; cdr3_aa: CASRQGQDISYGYTF
clone_size: NA; d_call: NA; j_call: TRBJ2-7; v_call: TRBV5-1; cdr3_nt: TGCGCCAGCAGCCACAGAGCCTACGAGCAGTACTTC; cdr3_aa: CASSHRAYEQYF
clone_size: NA; d_call: NA; j_call: TRBJ2-7; v_call: TRBV27; cdr3_nt: TGTGCCAGCAGTCCCCCCGGGGGCTACGAGCAGTACTTC; cdr3_aa: CASSPPGGYEQYF
clone_size: NA; d_call: TRBD2; j_call: TRBJ2-2; v_call: TRBV27; cdr3_nt: TGTGCCAGCAGTTTAAGGAGCGGGGAGGCCGGGGAGCTGTTTTTT; cdr3_aa: CASSLRSGEAGELFF
clone_size: NA; d_call: TRBD1; j_call: TRBJ1-5; v_call: TRBV3-1/TRBV3-2; cdr3_nt: TGTGCCAGCAGCAACAGGGGGCGTCAGCCCCAGCATTTT; cdr3_aa: CASSNRGRQPQHF
clone_size: NA; d_call: TRBD2; j_call: TRBJ2-2; v_call: TRBV7-3; cdr3_nt: TGTGCCAGCAGCTTAACTTCGGCGGGAGGGTTTAACACCGGGGAGCTGTTTTTT; cdr3_aa: CASSLTSAGGFNTGELFF
clone_size: NA; d_call: TRBD1; j_call: TRBJ1-1; v_call: TRBV5-1; cdr3_nt: TGCGCCAGCAGCTTGGCGGGACAGGGGAACACTGAAGCTTTCTTT; cdr3_aa: CASSLAGQGNTEAFF
clone_size: NA; d_call: NA; j_call: TRBJ2-5; v_call: TRBV2; cdr3_nt: TGTGCCAGCAGTGAAGATACCGTGGAGACCCAGTACTTC; cdr3_aa: CASSEDTVETQYF
clone_size: NA; d_call: NA; j_call: TRBJ2-7; v_call: TRBV6-1; cdr3_nt: TGTGCCAGCAGTGAGCTGGTTTTGCCTTTCTCCTACGAGCAGTACTTC; cdr3_aa: CASSELVLPFSYEQYF
clone_size: NA; d_call: TRBD1; j_call: TRBJ1-5; v_call: TRBV2; cdr3_nt: TGTGCCAGCAGTGTGGACAGGGGCGGCAATCAGCCCCAGCATTTT; cdr3_aa: CASSVDRGGNQPQHF
clone_size: NA; d_call: NA; j_call: TRBJ2-1; v_call: TRBV19; cdr3_nt: TGTGCCAGTAGTAGGGTAGGGGGGTCCTACAATGAGCAGTTCTTC; cdr3_aa: CASSRVGGSYNEQFF
clone_size: NA; d_call: NA; j_call: TRBJ1-2; v_call: TRBV12-3/TRBV12-4; cdr3_nt: TGTGCCAGCAGTTTCGGGAGGGTAGGAGGCTACACCTTC; cdr3_aa: CASSFGRVGGYTF
clone_size: NA; d_call: TRBD2; j_call: TRBJ2-3; v_call: TRBV24-1; cdr3_nt: TGTGCCACCGGGGGGGGATCTAGCACAGATACGCAGTATTTT; cdr3_aa: CATGGGSSTDTQYF
clone_size: NA; d_call: NA; j_call: TRBJ1-2; v_call: TRBV4-1; cdr3_nt: TGCGCCAGCAGCCAAGAAGAACGGCAGAGAGGTGGCTACACCTTC; cdr3_aa: CASSQEERQRGGYTF
clone_size: few; d_call: NA; j_call: TRBJ1-1; v_call: TRBV3-1/TRBV3-2; cdr3_nt: TGTGCCAGCAGCCAAGGTGGAGGTTCCGTTCAGAAAGCTTTCTTT; cdr3_aa: CASSQGGGSVQKAFF
clone_size: NA; d_call: TRBD2; j_call: TRBJ2-1; v_call: TRBV30; cdr3_nt: TGTGCCTGTCCTTTCCGGGAGGCCTACAATGAGCAGTTCTTC; cdr3_aa: CACPFREAYNEQFF
clone_size: NA; d_call: NA; j_call: TRBJ1-1; v_call: TRBV5-1; cdr3_nt: TGCGCCAGCAGTTCCGGACTGATGGGGACTGAAGCTTTCTTT; cdr3_aa: CASSSGLMGTEAFF
clone_size: once; d_call: NA; j_call: TRBJ2-3; v_call: TRBV5-6; cdr3_nt: TGTGCCAGCAGACGATACCCTACAGGAATTCGAGATACGCAGTATTTT; cdr3_aa: CASRRYPTGIRDTQYF